This passage covers 28 T cell receptor beta chains from one sample sequenced in a study of regulatory T cells in long-lasting Graves disease. Construction of the TCR beta libraries employed iRepertoire HTBI primers in conjunction with Arm-PCR of CDR3 regions. TCRdb reprocessed the multiplex PCR reads with MiXCR, giving one entry per CDR3 protein. The sample shows almost 450,000 distinct CDR3 sequences, approximately 16% of them seen only once. Documented time point: newly diagnosed GD, antithyroid drugs for less than 3 months. There was RNA extracted from PBMCs, and the TCR library was made from it. The sample also formed part of further work on T cells in Graves' hyperthyroidism and ophthalmopathy.

The material sequenced was peripheral blood mononuclear cells (PBMCs), taken at new diagnosis, from a patient treated with antithyroid drugs. The receptors originated from a woman aged 25 to 39 with Graves disease.

Worth noting for this clonotype: A clone one base away is much larger, so this may be a read error. The rearrangement joins TRBV5-5 to TRBJ2-3; D is unresolved. Judging by the DNA end, TRBJ2-7 fits better; the J call may be wrong. The CDR3 extends over 17 amino acids. Germline V gene lookup returns CDR1 SGHKS and CDR2 YYEKEE (reference sequence). CDR3 residues: CASSSVASHPFSYEQYF. The CDR3 DNA reads TGTGCCAGCAGCTCGGTTGCGTCTCATCCCTTCTCCTACGAGCAGTACTTC.

This clonotype was counted ten times or more. CDR3 bases: TGTGCCAGCACTCGGTGGCTTCAAGAGACCCAGTACTTC. It encodes CASTRWLQETQYF. The genes are TRBV28 and TRBJ2-5; D gene unclear. CDR1 is MDHEN and CDR2 is SYDVKM in the germline V gene. CDR3 length: 13 residues. V was shortened by 7 bases and J by 2 bases, with 11 bases between the two germline ends. The entire variable domain, with the rest obtained from reference TRBV28 and TRBJ2-5, is as follows: DVKVTQSSRYLVKRTGEKVFLECVQDMDHENMFWYRQDPGLGLRLIYFSYDVKMKEKGDIPEGYSVSREKKERFSLILESASTNQTSMYLCASTRWLQETQYFGPGTRLLVL.

Worth noting for this clonotype: A read error is likely here: a far larger clone is one base away. The chain combines TRBV7-2 with TRBJ2-1; 7 positions match TRBD2. From germline, CDR1 is SGHTA and CDR2 FQGNSA. The CDR3 spans 17 residues. DNA of the CDR3: TGTGCCAGCAGCCCAAGCCGGGGCGGGAGCTCCTACAATGACCAGTTCTTC. Protein: CASSPSRGGSSYNDQFF. Combining the CDR3 with reference TRBV7-2 and TRBJ2-1 gives the whole variable domain GAGVSQSPSNKVTEKGKDVELRCDPISGHTALYWYRQSLGQGLEFLIYFQGNSAPDKSGLPSDRFSAERTGGSVSTLTIQRTQQEDSAVYLCASSPSRGGSSYNDQFFGPGTRLTVL.

This clonotype occurred a few times. V gene TRBV9 combines with J gene TRBJ2-7; D possibly corresponds to TRBD1 (5 bases). The CDR3 sequence is 14 residues long. From germline, CDR1 is SGDLS and CDR2 YYNGEE. Between the trimmed V and J ends, which lost 0 bases and 0 bases, there was a span of 7 bases. The CDR3 reads CASSVGRGSYEQYF. DNA of the CDR3: TGTGCCAGCAGCGTAGGAAGGGGCTCCTACGAGCAGTACTTC.

Notes on this clonotype: It differs at one base from a far larger clone, so likely a read error. The CDR3 ends on some other residue instead of the conserved phenylalanine or tryptophan, so this is likely a read error. This chain connects TRBV6-9 to TRBJ1-2; TRBD1 aligns across 8 bases. Looked up from germline, CDR1 is MNHGY and CDR2 is SVAAGI. The junction had 15 bases not matched to a gene; V was cut back by 4 bases and J by 5 bases. There are 17 residues in the CDR3. The CDR3 DNA is TGTGCCAGCAGTTCGGCCGGGACAGGTGAACTGGAGTATGGCTACACCTCC. The encoded protein is CASSSAGTGELEYGYTS.

Ten or more counts support this clonotype. The chain recombines TRBV10-3 with TRBJ1-5, with D possibly matching TRBD1 (5 bases). Germline V lookup: CDR1 ENHRY, CDR2 SYGVKD. V shed 10 bases and J shed 5 bases, with 15 bases lying between them. The CDR3 extends over 13 amino acids. In DNA form, the CDR3 reads TGTGCCACATGGGGGGACGGAGATCAGCCCCAGCATTTT. Amino acid sequence: CATWGDGDQPQHF.

The chain has TRBV6-9 and TRBJ2-7, with TRBD2 as a possible D gene (5 bases). The CDR3 loop spans 15 amino acids. Between the trimmed V and J ends, which lost 3 bases and 2 bases, there was a span of 14 bases. Germline CDR1 and CDR2: MNHGY and SVAAGI. The DNA of the CDR3 is TGTGCCAGCAGTTACGGCGCTAGCTCTACCTACGAGCAGTACTTC. This encodes CASSYGASSTYEQYF.

The chain links TRBV7-9 to TRBJ2-1; 9 positions agree with TRBD2. The CDR3 contains 15 residues. Germline CDR1 is SEHNR and CDR2 is FQNEAQ (reference sequence). V lost 1 base to trimming and J lost 7 bases; unmatched junction nucleotides: 5. CDR3 in DNA: TGTGCCAGCAGCTTAGTTGCGGGAGGGGAGAATGAGCAGTTCTTC. Translating gives CASSLVAGGENEQFF.

This clonotype was counted at least ten times. CDR3 region: CASSPQGEGYGYTF. CDR3 coding DNA: TGTGCCAGCTCACCACAGGGTGAGGGCTATGGCTACACCTTC. The chain recombines TRBV18 with TRBJ1-2; D not resolved. Trimming shortened V by 1 base and J by 4 bases, and 10 bases separated the two germline ends. The CDR3 spans 14 residues. In germline, CDR1 is KGHSH, CDR2 LQKENI.

As to this clonotype: The junction and the germline gene differ at one end; a read error may be behind it. The J gene is TRBJ1-3, the V gene TRBV10-1, with unresolved D. CDR1 is WNHNN and CDR2 is SYGVQD in the germline V gene (reference sequence). This CDR3 has 16 residues. CDR3 coding DNA: TGCGCCAGCACCAAACAGTGGCCCAGCTCTGGAAACACCACATATTTT. Amino acids: CASTKQWPSSGNTTYF.

This clonotype appeared many times. V is TRBV3-1 and J is TRBJ1-6; weak D call: TRBD1 (5 bases). Germline-derived CDR1 and CDR2 are LGHDT and YNNKEL (reference sequence). The CDR3 contains 15 residues. The V gene lost 0 bases and the J gene lost 10 bases, with 13 bases spanning the gap. CDR3 amino acids: CASSQDGGGRSPLHF. Here the CDR3 DNA reads TGTGCCAGCAGCCAAGATGGGGGGGGTAGATCACCCCTCCACTTT.

This clonotype was recorded at least ten times. The rearrangement joins TRBV5-1 to TRBJ2-5; TRBD2 might be the D (5 bases). Germline values: CDR1 SGHRS, CDR2 YFSETQ. V was pared by 4 bases and J by 2 bases, with 12 bases between. The CDR3 has 14 residues. DNA for the CDR3: TGCGCCAGCAGCAGCGGACGGAAACAAGAGACCCAGTACTTC. Protein product: CASSSGRKQETQYF.

This clonotype was found many times. J is TRBJ1-1 and V is TRBV6-1, with TRBD1 identical over 8 bases. V lost 5 bases, J lost 4 bases, and 12 bases stayed unmatched. Germline CDR1 reads MNHNS; CDR2 reads SASEGT. The CDR3 contains 16 residues. Here the CDR3 DNA reads TGTGCCAGCAGTCCCCTAGGGGGACAGGCGGGCACTGAAGCTTTCTTT. This sequence encodes CASSPLGGQAGTEAFF.

This clonotype was recorded at least ten times. This chain connects TRBV9 to TRBJ2-1, with TRBD2 matching 9 bases. CDR3 size: 15 residues. Per the germline V gene, CDR1 is SGDLS and CDR2 is YYNGEE. The trim removed 4 bases at V and 5 bases at J, leaving 7 bases unmatched. DNA for the CDR3: TGTGCCAGCAGCTACCAACTAGCGGGCAACAATGAGCAGTTCTTC. Protein: CASSYQLAGNNEQFF.

The V and J genes are TRBV27 and TRBJ1-5, with a weak D call TRBD1 (5 bases). Trimming stripped 3 bases from V and 1 base from J, with 7 bases between. The CDR3 extends over 14 amino acids. Looked up from germline, CDR1 is MNHEY and CDR2 is SMNVEV (reference sequence). In nucleotides, the CDR3 is TGTGCCAGCAGTTTGGGACCCAGCAATCAGCCCCAGCATTTT. It translates to CASSLGPSNQPQHF.

The chain has TRBV6-1 and TRBJ1-4; D not resolved. The CDR3 consists of 11 residues. Trimming took 7 bases from V and 8 from J, leaving 8 bases between them. Germline assignment: CDR1 MNHNS and CDR2 SASEGT. The DNA for the CDR3 is TGTGCCAGCACAAAGGAGGAAAAACTGTTTTTT. It encodes CASTKEEKLFF.

As to this clonotype: This sequence may be a read error, since a much larger clone differs from it by one base. V is TRBV20-1 and J is TRBJ1-5; tentatively, D is TRBD1 (5 bases). This CDR3 is built from 18 residues. The germline CDR1 and CDR2 sequences are DFQATT and SNEGSKA (reference sequence). CDR3 nucleotide sequence: TGCAGTGCTAGAGATCCAGTAGACCGGGACCATAGCAATCAGCCCCTGCATTTT. Translating it yields CSARDPVDRDHSNQPLHF.

The chain joins TRBV6-2 or TRBV6-3 to TRBJ2-2, with TRBD1 matching over 7 bases. The CDR3 is 15 residues long. After removal of 5 bases from V and 1 base from J, the junction contained 4 bases not matched to a gene. Looked up from germline, CDR1 is MNHEY and CDR2 is SVGEGT. The CDR3: CASSPGQLNTGELFF. The CDR3 nucleotides are TGTGCCAGCAGTCCGGGACAGTTGAACACCGGGGAGCTGTTTTTT.

This clonotype was counted between two and nine times. The rearrangement links TRBV20-1 to TRBJ1-6; 8 bases are a match to TRBD1. The V gene end was trimmed by 3 bases and the J gene end by 8 bases; junction bases not matched to a gene: 6. The germline CDR1 and CDR2 sequences are DFQATT and SNEGSKA (reference sequence). The CDR3 runs to 14 residues. The CDR3, as DNA: TGCAGTGCTAGTCTGGGACAGGAGTATTCACCCCTCCACTTT. It codes for CSASLGQEYSPLHF.

The rearrangement joins TRBV6-2 or TRBV6-3 to TRBJ1-2, with TRBD1 as a possible D gene (5 bases). Germline lookup yields CDR1 MNHEY and CDR2 SVGEGT. V lost 2 bases and J lost 2, with 18 bases in between. The CDR3 is made up of 17 amino acids. The CDR3 spells CASSYGQGFGLNYGYTF. CDR3 DNA sequence: TGTGCCAGCAGTTACGGGCAGGGCTTCGGGCTGAACTATGGCTACACCTTC.

This sequence joins TRBV7-9 and TRBJ2-2, with D unclear. The length of the CDR3 is 16 residues. CDR1 is SEHNR and CDR2 is FQNEAQ in the germline V gene (reference sequence). The CDR3 nucleotides are TGTGCACAGAGTTTGGATCTGGGAACTGTCACCGGGGAGCTGTTTTTT. Encoded protein: CAQSLDLGTVTGELFF.

This clonotype came up many times. This chain uses TRBV7-9 with TRBJ2-7; D not certain. The V end lost 2 bases, the J end lost 5 bases, and 10 bases lay between the germline ends. The CDR3 length is 13 residues. Germline assignment: CDR1 SEHNR and CDR2 FQNEAQ (reference sequence). The DNA for the CDR3 is TGTGCCAGCAGCTTAATGGACGCCGACGAGCAGTACTTC. This encodes CASSLMDADEQYF.

This clonotype was picked up many times. V gene TRBV20-1 combines with J gene TRBJ2-5, with D possibly called TRBD1 or TRBD2 (6 bases each). Trimming left V 6 bases short and J 4 bases short, with 12 bases between. This CDR3 is built from 12 residues. Germline V lookup: CDR1 DFQATT, CDR2 SNEGSKA (reference sequence). DNA of the CDR3: TGCAGTGCAACGGGGGCGGGAGAGACCCAGTACTTC. This gives the protein CSATGAGETQYF.

In this sample, this clonotype turned up many times. The chain has TRBV7-2 and TRBJ1-5, with 7 bases lining up with TRBD1. J lost 7 bases, V lost 5 bases, and 11 bases had no gene match. This CDR3 spans 15 amino acids. From germline, CDR1 is SGHTA and CDR2 FQGNSA. CDR3 region: CASSRQQGGGQPQHF. The CDR3 DNA sequence: TGTGCCAGCAGCCGCCAACAAGGGGGCGGGCAGCCCCAGCATTTT.

This clonotype came up a few times. V usage is TRBV7-6 and J usage is TRBJ2-7, with D possibly matching TRBD1 (6 bases). Germline lookup yields CDR1 SGHVS and CDR2 FNYEAQ. V dropped 4 bases and J dropped 0 bases, with 7 bases sitting between them. The CDR3 spans 13 residues. Here the CDR3 DNA reads TGTGCCAGCAGCTCAGGGGCCTCCTACGAGCAGTACTTC. Amino acid sequence: CASSSGASYEQYF.

This clonotype was counted at least ten times. This rearrangement joins TRBV12-3 or TRBV12-4 to TRBJ2-7; 8 positions agree with TRBD1. The CDR3 is 14 amino acids. Trimming at V came to 6 bases and at J to 0 bases, leaving 4 bases not matched to a gene. CDR3 DNA: TGTGCCAGCAGCCAGGGGACAGGCTCCTACGAGCAGTACTTC. It specifies CASSQGTGSYEQYF.

The chain joins TRBV5-1 to TRBJ2-2; no clear D. Looked up from germline, CDR1 is SGHRS and CDR2 is YFSETQ. This CDR3 is built from 16 residues. The germline V and J ends were trimmed by 3 bases and 0 bases, with 12 bases remaining between them. The CDR3 here is CASSYAMDSNTGELFF. The DNA of the CDR3 is TGCGCCAGCAGCTACGCGATGGATTCGAACACCGGGGAGCTGTTTTTT.

This clonotype was counted ten times or more. The chain joins TRBV29-1 to TRBJ2-7; D is perhaps TRBD2 (5 bases). Germline CDR1 and CDR2: SQVTM and ANQGSEA. The CDR3 contains 12 residues. Trimming stripped 7 bases from V and 3 bases from J, with 13 bases between. CDR3: CSGTGSNYEQYF. The CDR3 DNA reads TGCAGCGGAACGGGATCAAACTACGAGCAGTACTTC.